One sample yielded the 30 T cell receptor beta chains listed below, sequenced in a study of blood T cell repertoires in COVID-19. Sequencing used immunoSEQ multiplex PCR; TCRdb keeps in-frame clones, though not all of them. The sample carries 200,000 to 250,000 clones, 70% to 90% recorded once. Material: peripheral blood. Receptors originate from a young woman who had recovered from COVID-19.

The chain employs TRBV6-2 or TRBV6-3 and TRBJ2-7; no definite D call. This CDR3 has 13 residues. Trimming pared 5 bases from V and 5 bases from J, leaving 13 bases between. Germline CDR1 reads MNHEY; CDR2 reads SVGEGT. The CDR3 here is CASSSPVLNEQYF. In nucleotides, the CDR3 is TGTGCCAGCAGTAGCCCCGTGCTAAACGAGCAGTACTTC.

V gene TRBV5-5 combines with J gene TRBJ2-3; TRBD2 agrees at 11 bases. V lost 4 bases, J lost 6 bases, and 13 bases stayed unmatched. This CDR3 is built from 17 residues. Germline CDR1 SGHKS, CDR2 YYEKEE (reference sequence). The CDR3 DNA reads TGTGCCAGCAGCCACAGGGAGGGGACTAGCGGTATTGATACGCAGTATTTT. This sequence encodes CASSHREGTSGIDTQYF.

V usage is TRBV30 and J usage is TRBJ2-3, with 11 nucleotides matching TRBD2. The CDR3 has 17 residues. Losses at the gene ends were 0 bases for V and 0 bases for J; bases not matched to a gene: 5. Germline V gene sequence: CDR1 GTSNPN, CDR2 SVGIG (reference sequence). The CDR3 DNA sequence: TGTGCCTGGAGTGTTGGGACTAGCGGAACTAGCACAGATACGCAGTATTTT. It yields the protein CAWSVGTSGTSTDTQYF.

The gene calls are TRBV7-8 and TRBJ2-5, with D possibly TRBD2 on 5 matching bases. CDR1 and CDR2 from the germline V gene are SGHVS and FQNEAQ. V was pared by 2 bases and J by 3 bases, with 13 bases between. The CDR3 has 15 amino acids. The CDR3 DNA follows: TGTGCCAGCAGCTTAAACTCAGGACTTAAAGAGACCCAGTACTTC. It translates to CASSLNSGLKETQYF.

The rearrangement joins TRBV4-3 to TRBJ1-1, with 7 bases matching TRBD1. The CDR3 consists of 15 residues. V was pared by 3 bases and J by 4 bases, with 8 bases of the junction left unmatched. CDR1 is LGHNA and CDR2 is YSLEER in the germline V gene. The CDR3 sequence is CASSQGDSQTTEAFF. DNA for the CDR3: TGCGCCAGCAGCCAGGGGGACAGCCAAACCACTGAAGCTTTCTTT.

The rearrangement uses TRBV19 and TRBJ2-3; 7 nucleotides match TRBD2. From germline, CDR1 is LNHDA and CDR2 SQIVND (reference sequence). The ends lost 7 bases at V and 0 bases at J; junction bases unmatched: 7. CDR3 length equals 15 residues. CDR3 loop: CASKRSGTSTDTQYF. The DNA for the CDR3 is TGTGCCAGTAAAAGAAGCGGGACTAGCACAGATACGCAGTATTTT.

This rearrangement joins TRBV19 to TRBJ2-2; 9 nucleotides agree with TRBD1. Germline V gene data show CDR1 as LNHDA and CDR2 as SQIVND (reference sequence). With V trimmed by 7 bases and J by 3 bases, 3 bases remained unmatched. The CDR3 totals 14 residues. CDR3 sequence (DNA): TGTGCCAGTACCGGGACAGGGTACACCGGGGAGCTGTTTTTT. As protein: CASTGTGYTGELFF.

The genes are TRBV7-3 and TRBJ2-1, with 10 bases identical to TRBD2. This CDR3 has 15 amino acids. V shed 3 bases, J shed 4 bases, and the junction held 3 bases outside the gene matches. CDR1 is SGHTA, CDR2 FQGTGA, per germline. The CDR3 protein is CASSFLAGVYNEQFF. CDR3 nucleotides: TGTGCCAGCAGCTTCCTAGCGGGAGTGTACAATGAGCAGTTCTTC.

V and J are TRBV14 and TRBJ1-2; 8 bases map to TRBD1. The CDR3 spans 16 residues. Unmatched junction bases numbered 6, after V lost 3 bases and J lost 0 bases. Germline values: CDR1 SGHDN, CDR2 FVKESK. DNA of the CDR3: TGTGCCAGCAGCCATTTCGCAGGGGGCTCTAACTATGGCTACACCTTC. As protein: CASSHFAGGSNYGYTF.

The V and J genes are TRBV30 and TRBJ1-1; D gene ambiguous. CDR1 and CDR2 from the germline V gene are GTSNPN and SVGIG (reference sequence). The CDR3 totals 13 residues. V was shortened by 3 bases and J by 5 bases, with 13 bases between the two germline ends. The CDR3 DNA follows: TGTGCCTGGAGGTACGGGGTAGGGACTGAAGCTTTCTTT. Encoded protein: CAWRYGVGTEAFF. Full variable domain (rest looked up from reference TRBV30 and TRBJ1-1): SQTIHQWPATLVQPVGSPLSLECTVEGTSNPNLYWYRQAAGRGLQLLFYSVGIGQISSEVPQNLSASRPQDRQFILSSKKLLLSDSGFYLCAWRYGVGTEAFFGQGTRLTVV.

V is TRBV6-5 and J is TRBJ2-7; D gene ambiguous. From germline, CDR1 is MNHEY and CDR2 SVGAGI. The germline V and J ends were trimmed by 5 bases and 7 bases, with 21 bases remaining between them. The CDR3 has 15 amino acids. In nucleotides, the CDR3 is TGTGCCAGCAGTCCCCAGCAGGTCGCTTCGAGTGAGCAGTACTTC. As protein: CASSPQQVASSEQYF.

V gene TRBV19 combines with J gene TRBJ2-3; 7 bases align to TRBD1. CDR3 length equals 12 residues. The V gene end was trimmed by 7 bases and the J gene end by 4 bases; junction bases not matched to a gene: 2. Germline CDR1 and CDR2: LNHDA and SQIVND (reference sequence). The CDR3 spells CASNQGADTQYF. The CDR3 nucleotides read TGTGCCAGTAATCAGGGGGCAGATACGCAGTATTTT.

About this clone: The same CDR3 also results from other DNA sequences found in this sample. The rearrangement uses TRBV9 and TRBJ2-7, with TRBD2 matching 10 bases. CDR1 SGDLS and CDR2 YYNGEE come from the germline V gene. The CDR3 totals 15 residues. Trimming at V came to 3 bases and at J to 0 bases, leaving 3 bases not matched to a gene. CDR3 nucleotides: TGTGCCAGCAGCGGTCTAGCGGGGGACTCCTACGAGCAGTACTTC. Its protein product is CASSGLAGDSYEQYF.

The chain combines TRBV19 with TRBJ2-3; perhaps TRBD1 as D (6 bases). CDR1 is LNHDA, CDR2 SQIVND, per germline (reference sequence). V dropped 5 bases and J dropped 2 bases, with 14 bases sitting between them. The CDR3 runs 15 residues. This CDR3 reads CASSFGTTSTDTQYF. CDR3 DNA sequence: TGTGCCAGTAGTTTCGGGACAACCTCCACAGATACGCAGTATTTT.

V and J are TRBV7-6 and TRBJ2-7; 8 positions match TRBD2. The CDR3 spans 15 residues. After removal of 1 base from V and 6 bases from J, the junction contained 8 bases not matched to a gene. The germline V gene has CDR1 SGHVS and CDR2 FNYEAQ. CDR3 nucleotides: TGTGCCAGCAGCTTAGAGCCAGCGGGGGCCGGCGAGCAGTACTTC. Translated, it gives CASSLEPAGAGEQYF.

This sequence joins TRBV7-6 and TRBJ2-7; 10 bases are shared with TRBD1. Unmatched junction bases numbered 7, after V lost 4 bases and J lost 4 bases. This CDR3 contains 15 residues. Germline CDR1 SGHVS, CDR2 FNYEAQ. The CDR3: CASSSPDRGTYEQYF. The CDR3 DNA reads as TGTGCCAGCAGCTCACCGGACAGGGGGACATACGAGCAGTACTTC.

This chain links TRBV18 with TRBJ2-7; 11 bases are shared with TRBD1. V was clipped by 4 bases and J by 2 bases; unmatched bases: 4. Germline V gene data show CDR1 as KGHSH and CDR2 as LQKENI. This CDR3 comprises 15 residues. The CDR3: CASSLGTGGAYEQYF. CDR3 bases: TGTGCCAGCTCACTCGGGACAGGGGGTGCCTACGAGCAGTACTTC.

The chain carries TRBV20-1 and TRBJ2-7; 12 positions agree with TRBD2. V shed 3 bases and J 4 bases; nucleotides not matched to a gene: 10. CDR1 is DFQATT, CDR2 SNEGSKA, per germline (reference sequence). The CDR3 length is 16 residues. CDR3 in DNA: TGCAGTGCTAGTCCCCCGACTAGCGGGAGCATATACGAGCAGTACTTC. Its protein is CSASPPTSGSIYEQYF.

This chain links TRBV27 with TRBJ1-2; 9 bases line up with TRBD1. The germline gives CDR1 MNHEY, CDR2 SMNVEV (reference sequence). The CDR3 runs to 14 residues. V was clipped by 2 bases and J by 6 bases; unmatched bases: 4. The CDR3 spells CASSLTGGADGYTF. The CDR3 nucleotides are TGTGCCAGCAGTTTAACAGGGGGCGCTGATGGCTACACCTTC.

The chain recombines TRBV14 with TRBJ2-3; no definite D call. V lost 1 base and J lost 0, with 8 bases in between. This CDR3 is built from 15 residues. Germline V gene sequence: CDR1 SGHDN, CDR2 FVKESK. CDR3 region: CASSQVPLSTDTQYF. The CDR3 region has the DNA TGTGCCAGCAGCCAAGTTCCCCTTAGCACAGATACGCAGTATTTT.

The chain joins TRBV28 to TRBJ1-3; no definite D call. Germline lookup yields CDR1 MDHEN and CDR2 SYDVKM. V lost 5 bases to trimming and J lost 1 base, with 15 bases between them. The CDR3 is 16 residues long. CDR3 sequence reads: CASSSLDDNSGNTIYF. Written as DNA, the CDR3 is TGTGCCAGCAGTAGTTTAGACGACAATTCTGGAAACACCATATATTTT.

This sequence joins TRBV19 and TRBJ2-7; possible D gene TRBD2, 6 bases. The germline CDR1 and CDR2 sequences are LNHDA and SQIVND (reference sequence). Deletions cut 1 base from V and 6 bases from J, with 7 bases between. This CDR3 is 12 amino acids long. CDR3 amino acids: CASSIVGGEQYF. CDR3 in DNA: TGTGCCAGTAGTATAGTCGGGGGCGAGCAGTACTTC.

The gene calls are TRBV6-2 or TRBV6-3 and TRBJ2-7, with 14 nucleotides matching TRBD2. This CDR3 has 18 residues. Trimming cost V 1 base and J 3 bases; bases outside gene matches: 8. Germline lookup yields CDR1 MNHEY and CDR2 SVGEGT. The CDR3 DNA follows: TGTGCCAGCAGTTACTTTGGGACTAGCGGGGGAGTGGTCTACGAGCAGTACTTC. Residues: CASSYFGTSGGVVYEQYF.

The chain employs TRBV24-1 and TRBJ2-1; 11 positions match TRBD2. CDR1 and CDR2 (germline): KGHDR, SFDVKD. The CDR3 loop spans 13 amino acids. The J segment lost 14 bases and the V segment lost 5 bases, leaving 7 bases of the junction unmatched. This CDR3 reads CATSVNSGRVKFF. In DNA form, the CDR3 reads TGTGCCACCAGTGTAAATAGCGGGAGGGTAAAGTTCTTC.

The chain has TRBV6-4 and TRBJ2-1; maybe TRBD1 (6 bases). Between the trimmed V and J ends, which lost 1 base and 12 bases, there was a span of 16 bases. The germline gives CDR1 MRHNA, CDR2 SNTAGT. CDR3 length equals 14 residues. The CDR3 sequence: CASSDYRVPSGQFF. DNA for the CDR3: TGTGCCAGCAGTGACTACAGGGTCCCCAGTGGGCAGTTCTTC.

This clone occurred once. This chain joins TRBV7-3 and TRBJ2-7; 9 bases match TRBD1. This CDR3 has 16 residues. V shed 1 base, J shed 3 bases, and the junction held 7 bases outside the gene matches. CDR1 is SGHTA and CDR2 is FQGTGA in the germline V gene. CDR3 sequence: CASSLSPGTGFYEQYF. The CDR3 nucleotides read TGTGCCAGCAGCTTAAGCCCGGGGACAGGGTTCTACGAGCAGTACTTC.

This clone has more than one count but fewer than ten. This chain links TRBV19 with TRBJ1-1; D might be TRBD1 (5 bases). Germline V gene sequence: CDR1 LNHDA, CDR2 SQIVND (reference sequence). V shed 7 bases and J shed 0 bases, with 9 bases lying between them. CDR3 size: 13 residues. The CDR3 DNA sequence: TGTGCCAGTAATCTGGGGCTGAACACTGAAGCTTTCTTT. Translated, it gives CASNLGLNTEAFF.

V is TRBV7-9 and J is TRBJ1-3; possibly TRBD1 for D (6 bases). CDR1 SEHNR and CDR2 FQNEAQ come from the germline V gene (reference sequence). CDR3 length: 13 amino acids. V gave up 8 bases and J gave up 4 bases, with 12 bases separating them. CDR3 residues: CASREGVGNTIYF. The CDR3 DNA sequence: TGTGCCAGCCGGGAGGGGGTCGGAAACACCATATATTTT.

This clone was detected once. V is TRBV7-2 and J is TRBJ2-2; 11 nucleotides align to TRBD2. After removal of 2 bases from V and 1 base from J, the junction contained 3 bases not matched to a gene. The germline V gene encodes CDR1 SGHTA and CDR2 FQGNSA. The CDR3 extends over 17 amino acids. In nucleotides, the CDR3 is TGTGCCAGCAGCTTATTCGGGACTAGCGGGAACACCGGGGAGCTGTTTTTT. Translating gives CASSLFGTSGNTGELFF.

This sequence joins TRBV27 and TRBJ1-1; D may be TRBD1 (6 bases). Germline assignment: CDR1 MNHEY and CDR2 SMNVEV (reference sequence). This CDR3 contains 13 residues. V was cut by 10 bases and J by 0 bases, with 12 bases left in between. The CDR3 DNA reads TGTGCCACCCGGGACATTATGAACACTGAAGCTTTCTTT. Translated: CATRDIMNTEAFF.